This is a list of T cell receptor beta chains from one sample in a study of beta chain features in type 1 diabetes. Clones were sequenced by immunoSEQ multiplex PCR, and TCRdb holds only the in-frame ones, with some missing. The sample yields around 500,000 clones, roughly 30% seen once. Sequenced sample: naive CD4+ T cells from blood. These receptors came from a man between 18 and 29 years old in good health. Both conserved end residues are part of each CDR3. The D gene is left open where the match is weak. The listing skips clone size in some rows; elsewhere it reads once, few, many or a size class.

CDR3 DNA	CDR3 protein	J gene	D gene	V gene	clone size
TGTGCCAGCAGCTTAGTTGCGGGAGTCGTCTACAATGAGCAGTTCTTC	CASSLVAGVVYNEQFF	TRBJ2-1	TRBD2	TRBV7-9	.
TGTGCCATCATACTAGCGGGATTCACTATGGAGACCCAGTACTTC	CAIILAGFTMETQYF	TRBJ2-5	TRBD2	TRBV10-3	.
TGTGCCACCAGCAATTACTACCCCAATGGCAATGAGCAGTTCTTC	CATSNYYPNGNEQFF	TRBJ2-1	.	TRBV15	few
TGTGCCAGCAGCTATGGACTAGCGACTTCCTACGAGCAGTACTTC	CASSYGLATSYEQYF	TRBJ2-7	TRBD2	TRBV7-2	few
TGTGCCAGCAGCCAACCTTCCTACAATGAGCAGTTCTTC	CASSQPSYNEQFF	TRBJ2-1	.	TRBV7-9	few
TGTGCCTGGAGTATTTACGGCTCCACTGAAGCTTTCTTT	CAWSIYGSTEAFF	TRBJ1-1	.	TRBV30	few
TGTGCCTGGGGTCGGACTAGAATGTTCCCAGATACGCAGTATTTT	CAWGRTRMFPDTQYF	TRBJ2-3	TRBD2	TRBV30	few
TGTGCCAGCAGCTTAGTAGGGACCCGTGACATTCAGTACTTC	CASSLVGTRDIQYF	TRBJ2-4	.	TRBV13	.
TGTGCCAGCAGCCAAGAAAGGGGTGCCTACACCTTC	CASSQERGAYTF	TRBJ1-2	.	TRBV14	.
TGTGCCAGCAGCTTTTCGACTAGCGGGAGTTACGAGCAGTACTTC	CASSFSTSGSYEQYF	TRBJ2-7	TRBD2	TRBV5-4	.
TGCGCCAGCAGCCAAAAGTGGGGAGATACGCAGTATTTT	CASSQKWGDTQYF	TRBJ2-3	.	TRBV4-1	.
TGTGCCAGCAGCTGGGCAGGGGAAGAGACCCAGTACTTC	CASSWAGEETQYF	TRBJ2-5	.	TRBV7-8	few
TGTGCCTGTCAAGTCGGGCCTTCCCTCCACTTT	CACQVGPSLHF	TRBJ1-6	.	TRBV30	.
TGTGCCTGGTCGCGCGGGACAGGGGTGATCAATCAGCCCCAGCATTTT	CAWSRGTGVINQPQHF	TRBJ1-5	TRBD1	TRBV30	.
TGCAGCGTCCGAGCGGGAGGGAAGTACGAGCAGTACTTC	CSVRAGGKYEQYF	TRBJ2-7	TRBD2	TRBV29-1	few
TGCGCCAGCAGCCCACGAGAGGATCAAGAGACCCAGTACTTC	CASSPREDQETQYF	TRBJ2-5	.	TRBV4-1	few
TGTGCCAGCTCATTGGGGGACATCTCCTACAATGAGCAGTTCTTC	CASSLGDISYNEQFF	TRBJ2-1	.	TRBV7-2	.
TGTGCCAGCAGTGTGAACCTAGCGGGATCTTACAATGAGCAGTTCTTC	CASSVNLAGSYNEQFF	TRBJ2-1	TRBD2	TRBV28	.
TGTGCCAGCTCGGGACAGACGAACACCGGGGAGCTGTTTTTT	CASSGQTNTGELFF	TRBJ2-2	TRBD1	TRBV7-9	.
TGTGCCAGCAGCTTATGGAGCCCGAACACCGGGGAGCTGTTTTTT	CASSLWSPNTGELFF	TRBJ2-2	.	TRBV7-8	.
TGTGCCAGCAGCTTCGGGAGTTTCTACAATGAGCAGTTCTTC	CASSFGSFYNEQFF	TRBJ2-1	.	TRBV5-4	few
TGCGCCAGCAGCCAAGGGCTAGCGGGAGATCCCCATGAGCAGTTCTTC	CASSQGLAGDPHEQFF	TRBJ2-1	TRBD2	TRBV4-3	.
TGTGCCAGCAGCTTGAGGGTTCCGGCTTACGAGCAGTACTTC	CASSLRVPAYEQYF	TRBJ2-7	.	TRBV5-4	.
TGTGCCTGGAGCGGGACTTCCTATGGCTACACCTTC	CAWSGTSYGYTF	TRBJ1-2	.	TRBV30	few
TGCGCCAGCAGTGATACGGGGAGAGAGACCCAGTACTTC	CASSDTGRETQYF	TRBJ2-5	.	TRBV10-1	.
TGTGCCAGCAGCGAGGGACTAGCGGGAGTATGGGGTACCACAGATACGCAGTATTTT	CASSEGLAGVWGTTDTQYF	TRBJ2-3	TRBD2	TRBV9	.
TGTGCCAGCAGTCAGGTTAAAGAGACCCAGTACTTC	CASSQVKETQYF	TRBJ2-5	.	TRBV7-9	.
TGTGCCAGCAGTCTCAACAGCCTATCTGAGGGGACCCAGTACTTC	CASSLNSLSEGTQYF	TRBJ2-5	.	TRBV6-5	.
TGCGCCAGCAGCCAAGTTATAGACGGGACGCAGTATTTT	CASSQVIDGTQYF	TRBJ2-3	.	TRBV4-1	.
TGCAGCGTAGTGAGCACTGAAGCTTTCTTT	CSVVSTEAFF	TRBJ1-1	.	TRBV29-1	few
TGCAGCGTTACTATGGGGGGCATGAACACTGAAGCTTTCTTT	CSVTMGGMNTEAFF	TRBJ1-1	.	TRBV29-1	.
TGTGCCTGGAGTGCATGGGGACCATACGAGCAGTACTTC	CAWSAWGPYEQYF	TRBJ2-7	.	TRBV30	.
TGTGCCAGCAGTGATTGGACTAGCGGGAGCTTCCAAGAGACCCAGTACTTC	CASSDWTSGSFQETQYF	TRBJ2-5	TRBD2	TRBV6-1	.
TGTGCCTGGAGACCACAGGGTATGAACACTGAAGCTTTCTTT	CAWRPQGMNTEAFF	TRBJ1-1	.	TRBV30	.
TGTGCCTGGAGTGTATCGGGACAGCTTTACGAGCAGTACTTC	CAWSVSGQLYEQYF	TRBJ2-7	TRBD1	TRBV30	.
TGTGCCAGCTCACCACCTAGCGGACCCTTCGAGCAGTACTTC	CASSPPSGPFEQYF	TRBJ2-7	.	TRBV18	.
TGTGCCAGCAGTTGGTACGACGAGCAGTACTTC	CASSWYDEQYF	TRBJ2-7	.	TRBV2	few
TGTGCCAGCAGCTTAGGTCGGGCCTCTGGGGCCAACGTCCTGACTTTC	CASSLGRASGANVLTF	TRBJ2-6	.	TRBV7-9	.